This T cell receptor (beta chain) was recovered during a study of human T cells and chemical hapten exposure. Study-wide context: Patches with 0.01% DPC went on the upper back, and the tests were read at 6 days. General study findings and limits: Relative to controls, expanded TCRs formed significantly more large CDR3 similarity clusters.

In its sample, this clonotype was seen many times. The antigen is not known. Trimming took 3 bases from V and 2 from J; bases not matched to a gene: 8. Germline V lookup: CDR1 SGHRS, CDR2 YFSETQ. The CDR3 sequence is 15 residues long. TCRdb recomputed calls from the RACE reads with MiXCR, one row per CDR3 protein. Here the sample spans about 140,000 distinct CDR3 sequences, over 9.5% being singletons. Time point here: patch test 2, 6 weeks after DPC sensitization. The treatment is: therapeutic diphenylcyclopropenone sensitization with weekly scalp DPC. The sequence came from a woman aged 45-60 years with alopecia areata. Some clones in this sample may be carry-over from other donors' samples. The sequencing used whole blood, collected in connection with sensitization to the hapten diphenylcyclopropenone (DPC). This rearrangement joins TRBV5-1 to TRBJ2-7, with TRBD1 matching 7 bases. The CDR3 DNA follows: TGCGCCAGCAGCTCCCGGACAGGTCCCACCTACGAGCAGTACTTC. This codes for CASSSRTGPTYEQYF.